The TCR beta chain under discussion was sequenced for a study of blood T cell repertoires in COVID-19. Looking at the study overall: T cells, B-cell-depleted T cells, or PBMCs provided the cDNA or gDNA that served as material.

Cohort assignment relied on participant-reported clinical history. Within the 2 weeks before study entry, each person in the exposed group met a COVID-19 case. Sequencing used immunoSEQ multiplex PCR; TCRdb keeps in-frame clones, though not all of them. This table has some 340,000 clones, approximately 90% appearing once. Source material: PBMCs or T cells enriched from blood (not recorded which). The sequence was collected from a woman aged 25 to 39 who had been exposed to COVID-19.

CDR3 region: CAAQPRLAGNNEQFF. The CDR3 nucleotides read TGTGCCGCTCAGCCTAGACTAGCGGGGAACAATGAGCAGTTCTTC. V usage is TRBV10-3 and J usage is TRBJ2-1, with 11 positions matching TRBD2. Germline assignment: CDR1 ENHRY and CDR2 SYGVKD. After removal of 11 bases from V and 5 bases from J, the junction contained 11 bases not matched to a gene. This CDR3 contains 15 residues.